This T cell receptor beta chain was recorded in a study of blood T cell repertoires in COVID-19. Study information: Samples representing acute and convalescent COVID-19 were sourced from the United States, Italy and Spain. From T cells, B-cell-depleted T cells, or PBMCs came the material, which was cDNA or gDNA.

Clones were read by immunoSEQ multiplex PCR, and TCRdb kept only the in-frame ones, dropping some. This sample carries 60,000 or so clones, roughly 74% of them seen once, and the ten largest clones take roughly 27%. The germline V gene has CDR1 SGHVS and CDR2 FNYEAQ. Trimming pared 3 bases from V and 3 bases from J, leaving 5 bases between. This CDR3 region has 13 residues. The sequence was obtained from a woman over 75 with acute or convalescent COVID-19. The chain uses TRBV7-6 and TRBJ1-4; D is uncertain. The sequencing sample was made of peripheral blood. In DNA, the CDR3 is TGTGCCAGCAGCTTGCGTTCTAATGAAAAACTGTTTTTT. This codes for CASSLRSNEKLFF. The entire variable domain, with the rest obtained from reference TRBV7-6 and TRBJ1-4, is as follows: GAGVSQSPRYKVTKRGQDVALRCDPISGHVSLYWYRQALGQGPEFLTYFNYEAQQDKSGLPNDRFSAERPEGSISTLTIQRTEQRDSAMYRCASSLRSNEKLFFGSGTQLSVL.